Listed below are T cell receptor beta chains from one sample, sequenced in a study of blood T cell repertoires in COVID-19. Assay: immunoSEQ multiplex PCR; the TCRdb copy retains only in-frame clones and omits some. The sample records about 260,000 clones, approximately 92% being singletons. Sample: PBMCs or T cells enriched from blood (not recorded which). Receptor source: a woman aged 18-29 years who had recovered from COVID-19. The CDR3 runs from the conserved cysteine through the conserved F or W. D genes are given only for firm matches. The size field is filled for only some rows; it gives once, few, many or a size class.

j_gene,v_gene,d_gene,abundance,CDR3nt,CDR3aa
TRBJ1-1,TRBV5-1,-,-,TGCGCCAGCAGCTTATTAGCCGAGCAAGCTGAAGCTTTCTTT,CASSLLAEQAEAFF
TRBJ1-6,TRBV7-7,-,-,TGTGCTAGCAGCTTGGCCCCTCCCGCCTATTCACCCCTCCACTTT,CASSLAPPAYSPLHF
TRBJ2-7,TRBV5-1,-,-,TGCGCCAGCAGCTTGGGAGGGATGGAGCAGTACTTC,CASSLGGMEQYF
TRBJ2-7,TRBV27,-,-,TGTGCCAGCAGTTGGGCAAATTTAAAGACTAGGCAGTACTTC,CASSWANLKTRQYF
TRBJ1-2,TRBV7-9,-,once,TGTGCCAGCAGCTTAGCTCAGGGTGACTATGGCTACACCTTC,CASSLAQGDYGYTF
TRBJ2-1,TRBV10-3,TRBD2,-,TGTGCCATCCGGGCCCTGACGGGGGGATTCGATGAGCAGTTCTTC,CAIRALTGGFDEQFF
TRBJ1-2,TRBV7-9,TRBD1,-,TGTGCCAGCAGCTTAGGGGGACAGGACACCATAGGGTATGGCTACACCTTC,CASSLGGQDTIGYGYTF
TRBJ1-2,TRBV5-1,-,-,TGCGCCAGCAGCCTCGGGACTCTCTATGGCTACACCTTC,CASSLGTLYGYTF
TRBJ2-7,TRBV10-3,TRBD1,few,TGTGCCATCAGTGACCCTACCCTTCGACAGGGTCCCTACGAGCAGTACTTC,CAISDPTLRQGPYEQYF
TRBJ1-6,TRBV9,-,few,TGTGCCAGCAGCGTAGATTTAGGGGATCCCCTCCACTTT,CASSVDLGDPLHF
TRBJ1-2,TRBV28,-,-,TGTGCCAGCAGTGATGACAGACTCTATGGCTACACCTTC,CASSDDRLYGYTF
TRBJ1-1,TRBV30,TRBD1,-,TGTGCCTGGATTGGGACAGGGATAACTGAAGCTTTCTTT,CAWIGTGITEAFF
TRBJ2-5,TRBV24-1,-,-,TGTGCCACCAGTGAGGTCGGTTGGGAGACCCAGTACTTC,CATSEVGWETQYF
TRBJ1-6,TRBV19,TRBD1,-,TGTGCCAGTAGTATATCACAGGGGCGGAATTCACCCCTCCACTTT,CASSISQGRNSPLHF
TRBJ1-1,TRBV27,-,-,TGTGCCAGCAGTTTGTACAGACGGAACACTGAAGCTTTCTTT,CASSLYRRNTEAFF
TRBJ2-2,TRBV10-2,-,once,TGCGCCAGCAGCCCCGGCGGAGGCTCCGGGGAGCTGTTTTTT,CASSPGGGSGELFF
TRBJ2-7,TRBV5-6,TRBD1,-,TGTGCCAGCAGCTTGGCCTTTAACAGGGGGATGTACGAGCAGTACTTC,CASSLAFNRGMYEQYF
TRBJ1-4,TRBV6-1,TRBD1,-,TGTGCCAGCAGTGACCCGGGACAGGGTAATGAAAAACTGTTTTTT,CASSDPGQGNEKLFF
TRBJ2-7,TRBV11-3,-,few,TGTGCCAGCAGCCCCCGAGGAGGGGGCTTGTACGAGCAGTACTTC,CASSPRGGGLYEQYF
TRBJ1-2,TRBV28,-,once,TGTGCCAGCAGTCGGGGAGTTAACTATGGCTACACCTTC,CASSRGVNYGYTF
TRBJ1-2,TRBV6-5,TRBD1,-,TGTGCCAGCAGTTATTCGGGACAGGGGGCTGGCTATGGCTACACCTTC,CASSYSGQGAGYGYTF
TRBJ2-2,TRBV5-4,-,-,TGTGCCAGCAGCTTGGACAGGACCGGGGAGCTGTTTTTT,CASSLDRTGELFF
TRBJ2-1,TRBV5-5,-,-,TGTGCCAGCAGCTCCCCGGACAATGAGCAGTTCTTC,CASSSPDNEQFF
TRBJ1-6,TRBV6-5,TRBD1,-,TGTGCCAGCAGCCTCGACAGGGGAAATTCACCCCTCCACTTT,CASSLDRGNSPLHF
TRBJ2-7,TRBV10-1,TRBD1,-,TGCGCCAGCAGTGATATAGTCCCGGGACAGGGAGCAAGCTCCTACGAGCAGTACTTC,CASSDIVPGQGASSYEQYF
TRBJ1-2,TRBV30,-,-,TGTGCCGGGGGGACGGGGTATGGCTACACCTTC,CAGGTGYGYTF
TRBJ1-6,TRBV7-8,-,-,TGTGCCAGCAGCTTATCAGGGGTTCGGTCACCCCTCCACTTT,CASSLSGVRSPLHF
TRBJ2-7,TRBV2,TRBD1,-,TGTGCCAGCAGTGAACCCCGCCGGACAGGAAAAAGGGGAACCTACGAGCAGTACTTC,CASSEPRRTGKRGTYEQYF
TRBJ2-1,TRBV5-1,TRBD2,-,TGCGCCAGCAGCTTGATAGCGGGGGTCTTTAATGAGCAGTTCTTC,CASSLIAGVFNEQFF
TRBJ1-2,TRBV19,TRBD1,-,TGTGCCAGTAGCACGGACAGGACTGCGCCTATGGGCTACACCTTC,CASSTDRTAPMGYTF
TRBJ1-3,TRBV6-5,-,-,TGTGCCAGCACCGAAGGAGGGTCTGGAAACACCATATATTTT,CASTEGGSGNTIYF
TRBJ2-4,TRBV18,-,-,TGTGCCAGCTCACCGCAGGGGATGGCCAAAAACATTCAGTACTTC,CASSPQGMAKNIQYF
TRBJ2-1,TRBV6-5,TRBD2,once,TGTGCCAGCAGTTACACGGGGGGGCTGAATGAGCAGTTCTTC,CASSYTGGLNEQFF
TRBJ2-7,TRBV5-6,-,-,TGTGCCAGCACTCATCGGGGCTACGAGCAGTACTTC,CASTHRGYEQYF
TRBJ1-5,TRBV28,-,-,TGTGCCAGCAGTTTGTCCCCGTCGGCAGGCCTGCATTTT,CASSLSPSAGLHF
TRBJ1-1,TRBV30,-,-,TGTGCCTGGAACAGGAGAAGGATGGGTCCTGAAGCTTTCTTT,CAWNRRRMGPEAFF
TRBJ2-7,TRBV7-9,TRBD1,-,TGTGCCAGCAGCTTAAACCGGGACAGCTACGAGCAGTACTTC,CASSLNRDSYEQYF
TRBJ2-1,TRBV9,-,-,TGTGCCAGCAGCGCCCCAAATCGGAATGAGCAGTTCTTC,CASSAPNRNEQFF
TRBJ1-2,TRBV2,-,-,TGTGCCAGCTGGTTCCAGGGAAACTATGGCTACACCTTC,CASWFQGNYGYTF
TRBJ1-2,TRBV27,TRBD1,once,TGTGCCAGCAGTTTATCTTGGGGACAGAACTATGGCTACACCTTC,CASSLSWGQNYGYTF
TRBJ2-5,TRBV27,-,once,TGTGCCAGCACTGCCGCGGGGAGCAGGGAGACCCAGTACTTC,CASTAAGSRETQYF
TRBJ1-6,TRBV27,TRBD1,-,TGTGCCAGCAGCGCTCCGTACAGGGGGCATAGAAATTCACCCCTCCACTTT,CASSAPYRGHRNSPLHF
TRBJ1-5,TRBV6-1,-,-,TGTGCCAGCAGTGACCGGGTCCAGCCCCAGCATTTT,CASSDRVQPQHF
TRBJ2-3,TRBV5-3,TRBD2,-,TGTGCCAGAGCCGGACCTAGACTAGCGGAGGGTTGGGATACGCAGTATTTT,CARAGPRLAEGWDTQYF
TRBJ1-2,TRBV27,-,-,TGTGCCAGCAGTTTAGTGGGTCAGGGTTCTGAAGGCTACACCTTC,CASSLVGQGSEGYTF
TRBJ2-3,TRBV4-2,TRBD2,-,TGTGCCAGCAGCCAAGAGGGACTAGCGGGGGGCGGGGTAGATACGCAGTATTTT,CASSQEGLAGGGVDTQYF
TRBJ2-2,TRBV24-1,TRBD1,-,TGTGCCACCAGTGATACGTCGGGACAGGGCTACACCGGGGAGCTGTTTTTT,CATSDTSGQGYTGELFF
TRBJ1-4,TRBV25-1,TRBD1,-,TGTGCCAGCAGTGATCCGGGACAGGGTCTGTTTTTT,CASSDPGQGLFF
TRBJ1-2,TRBV2,-,-,TGTGCCAGCAGTGACGGGGGGTTCAACTATGGCTACACCTTC,CASSDGGFNYGYTF
TRBJ2-3,TRBV27,-,-,TGTGCCAGCAGTGCTGAACCAGGGATAAGCACAGATACGCAGTATTTT,CASSAEPGISTDTQYF
TRBJ2-7,TRBV18,TRBD2,-,TGTGCCAGCTCACAGAATAGCGGGGACCCCTCCGAGCAGTACTTC,CASSQNSGDPSEQYF